The 9 T cell receptor beta chains listed next were all sequenced from one sample in a study of shared clonotypes between healthy human individuals. Repertoires were generated with immunoSEQ multiplex PCR, while TCRdb's copy carries only in-frame clones and drops some. The table lists roughly 1,100,000 clones, about 76% of them singletons. Specimen: memory CD4+ T cells sorted from blood. Subset given: CD45RA-negative fraction. The receptor source for this set is a man between 18 and 29 years old in good health.

A word on this clone: Other DNA sequences of this sample code for an identical CDR3. The chain has TRBV6-6 and TRBJ2-7; D not resolved. The CDR3 spans 12 residues. V dropped 0 bases and J dropped 4 bases, with 4 bases sitting between them. Germline CDR1 reads MNHNY; CDR2 reads SVGAGI (reference sequence). CDR3: CASSYSQYEQYF. CDR3 nucleotides: TGTGCCAGCAGTTACTCGCAATACGAGCAGTACTTC.

As for this clone: A much larger clone lies one base from this, so it may be a read error. The sample has other DNA sequences that encode this CDR3 too. This chain links TRBV7-9 with TRBJ2-5; D possibly uses TRBD1 or TRBD2 (6 bases each). The length of the CDR3 is 12 residues. The ends were cut back, 7 bases at V and 3 bases at J, with 9 bases in the middle. Germline loops: CDR1 SEHNR, CDR2 FQNEAQ (reference sequence). The CDR3 loop is CASKRGEETQYF. DNA for the CDR3: TGTGCCAGCAAGAGGGGGGAAGAGACCCAGTACTTC.

This clone was counted between two and nine times. The rearrangement links TRBV5-1 to TRBJ2-2; a possible D gene is TRBD1 (6 bases). Germline-derived CDR1 and CDR2 are SGHRS and YFSETQ. CDR3 length: 15 residues. Trimming took 9 bases from V and 6 from J, leaving 21 bases between them. CDR3 residues: CATRDTTVGPGELFF. CDR3 in DNA: TGCGCCACCAGGGACACTACAGTTGGGCCCGGGGAGCTGTTTTTT.

This clone has a handful of counts. The J gene is TRBJ2-7, the V gene TRBV7-3; D perhaps matches TRBD1 (5 bases). The V gene lost 2 bases and the J gene lost 0 bases, with 14 bases spanning the gap. The length of the CDR3 is 16 residues. The germline V gene has CDR1 SGHTA and CDR2 FQGTGA. CDR3 sequence (DNA): TGTGCCAGCAGCTTATTAGTGACAGTAGGCTCCTACGAGCAGTACTTC. Encoded protein: CASSLLVTVGSYEQYF.

The J gene is TRBJ2-1, the V gene TRBV7-9, with 9 bases fitting TRBD2. V lost 7 bases to trimming and J lost 8 bases; unmatched junction nucleotides: 9. CDR1 and CDR2 from the germline V gene are SEHNR and FQNEAQ (reference sequence). The CDR3 extends over 14 amino acids. DNA of the CDR3: TGTGCCAGCACCGAGGCGGGGGGGCCTGATGAGCAGTTCTTC. This translates into CASTEAGGPDEQFF.

This clone was detected only once. This sequence joins TRBV11-2 and TRBJ1-1; no clear D gene. Per germline, CDR1 SGHAT and CDR2 FQNNGV. CDR3 length: 12 residues. Trimming removed 1 base at V and 4 bases at J, with 4 bases between. The CDR3 protein is CASSLAATEAFF. In DNA, the CDR3 is TGTGCCAGCAGCTTAGCAGCCACTGAAGCTTTCTTT.

The chain uses TRBV19 and TRBJ2-5; 14 bases align to TRBD2. The length of the CDR3 is 14 residues. Germline CDR1 and CDR2: LNHDA and SQIVND (reference sequence). The ends lost 5 bases at V and 9 bases at J; junction bases unmatched: 5. Here the CDR3 reads CASSPGLAGVAQYF. The CDR3 DNA sequence: TGTGCCAGTAGTCCGGGACTAGCGGGGGTGGCCCAGTACTTC.

V is TRBV5-8 and J is TRBJ2-7; D is possibly TRBD2 (6 bases). Germline V gene sequence: CDR1 SGHTS, CDR2 YDEGEE. Trimming cost V 0 bases and J 7 bases, with 14 bases left between them. This CDR3 contains 14 residues. The CDR3 bases are TGTGCCAGCAGCTTGGATCTTTGGGGGGTTGAGCAGTACTTC. Its translation is CASSLDLWGVEQYF.

This clone has more than one count but fewer than ten. This CDR3 reads CASDNNEQFF. The CDR3 region has the DNA TGTGCCAGCGATAACAATGAGCAGTTCTTC. The J gene is TRBJ2-1, the V gene TRBV2; D ambiguous. The germline V gene encodes CDR1 SNHLY and CDR2 FYNNEI. V was cut by 8 bases and J by 5 bases, with 4 bases left in between. The CDR3 length is 10 residues.